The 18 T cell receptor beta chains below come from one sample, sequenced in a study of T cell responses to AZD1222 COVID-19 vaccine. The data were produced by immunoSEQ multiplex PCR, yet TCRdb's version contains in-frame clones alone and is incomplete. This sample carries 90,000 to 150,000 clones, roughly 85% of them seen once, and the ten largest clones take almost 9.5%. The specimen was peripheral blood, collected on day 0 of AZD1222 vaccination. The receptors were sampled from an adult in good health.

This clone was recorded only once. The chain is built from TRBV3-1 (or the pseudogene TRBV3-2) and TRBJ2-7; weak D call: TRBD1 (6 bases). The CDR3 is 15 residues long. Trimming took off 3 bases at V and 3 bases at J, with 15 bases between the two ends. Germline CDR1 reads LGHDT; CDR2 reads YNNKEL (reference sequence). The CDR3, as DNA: TGTGCCAGCAGCCAGGGGGCGATGGTACTCTACGAGCAGTACTTC. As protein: CASSQGAMVLYEQYF.

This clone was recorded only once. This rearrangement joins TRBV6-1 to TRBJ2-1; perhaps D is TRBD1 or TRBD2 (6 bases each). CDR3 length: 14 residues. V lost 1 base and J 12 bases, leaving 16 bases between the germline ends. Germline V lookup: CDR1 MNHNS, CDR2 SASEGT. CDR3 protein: CASSEGGAGLAQFF. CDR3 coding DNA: TGTGCCAGCAGTGAAGGGGGGGCTGGGCTCGCGCAGTTCTTC.

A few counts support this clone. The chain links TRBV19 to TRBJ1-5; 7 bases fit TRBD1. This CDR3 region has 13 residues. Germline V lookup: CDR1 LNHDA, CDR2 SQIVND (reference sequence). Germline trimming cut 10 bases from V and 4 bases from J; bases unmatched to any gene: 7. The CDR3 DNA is TGTGCCACCGACAGGGCGGGAAATCAGCCCCAGCATTTT. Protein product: CATDRAGNQPQHF.

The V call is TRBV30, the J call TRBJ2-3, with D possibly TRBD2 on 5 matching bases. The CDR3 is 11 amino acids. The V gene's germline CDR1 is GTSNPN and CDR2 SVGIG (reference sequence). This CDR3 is CGSSGTDTQYF. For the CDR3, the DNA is TGTGGGAGTAGCGGCACAGATACGCAGTATTTT.

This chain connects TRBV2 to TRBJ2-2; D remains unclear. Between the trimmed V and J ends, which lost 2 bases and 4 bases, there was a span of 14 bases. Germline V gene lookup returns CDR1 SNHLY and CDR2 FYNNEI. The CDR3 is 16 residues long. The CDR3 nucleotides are TGTGCCAGCAGTGAATTCGAACCCTTTAGCACCGGGGAGCTGTTTTTT. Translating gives CASSEFEPFSTGELFF.

The CDR3 region has the DNA TGTGCCAGTAGGGTAGGACGGGGGTCGAACTATGGCTACACCTTC. Encoded protein: CASRVGRGSNYGYTF. This chain uses TRBV19 with TRBJ1-2; D is perhaps TRBD1 (5 bases). Germline V gene lookup returns CDR1 LNHDA and CDR2 SQIVND (reference sequence). This CDR3 region has 15 residues. V dropped 6 bases and J dropped 2 bases, with 16 bases sitting between them.

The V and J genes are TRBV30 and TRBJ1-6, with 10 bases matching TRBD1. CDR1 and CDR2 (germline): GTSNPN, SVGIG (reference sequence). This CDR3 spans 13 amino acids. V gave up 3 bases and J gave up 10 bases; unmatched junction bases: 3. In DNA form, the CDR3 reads TGTGCCTGGAGCGGACAGGGGGTCTCACCCCTCCACTTT. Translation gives CAWSGQGVSPLHF.

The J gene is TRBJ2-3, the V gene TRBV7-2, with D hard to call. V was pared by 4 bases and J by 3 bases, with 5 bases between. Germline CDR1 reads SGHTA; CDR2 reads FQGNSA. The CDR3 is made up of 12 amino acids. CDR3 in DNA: TGTGCCAGCAGCTATCGGACAGATACGCAGTATTTT. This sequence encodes CASSYRTDTQYF.

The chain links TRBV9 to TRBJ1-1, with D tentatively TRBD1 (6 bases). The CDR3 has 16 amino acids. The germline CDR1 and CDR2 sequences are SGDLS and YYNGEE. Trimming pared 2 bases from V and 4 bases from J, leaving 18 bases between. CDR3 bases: TGTGCCAGCAGCGTCACTTACAGGGTTGGCGGCACTGAAGCTTTCTTT. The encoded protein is CASSVTYRVGGTEAFF.

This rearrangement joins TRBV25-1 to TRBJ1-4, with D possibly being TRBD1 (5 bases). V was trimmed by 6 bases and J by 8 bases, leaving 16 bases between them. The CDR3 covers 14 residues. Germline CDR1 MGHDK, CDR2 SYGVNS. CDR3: CASSGQKGREKLFF. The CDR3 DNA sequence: TGTGCCAGCAGCGGACAAAAGGGGCGAGAAAAACTGTTTTTT. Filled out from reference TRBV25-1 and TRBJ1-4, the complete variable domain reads EADIYQTPRYLVIGTGKKITLECSQTMGHDKMYWYQQDPGMELHLIHYSYGVNSTEKGDLSSESTVSRIRTEHFPLTLESARPSHTSQYLCASSGQKGREKLFFGSGTQLSVL.

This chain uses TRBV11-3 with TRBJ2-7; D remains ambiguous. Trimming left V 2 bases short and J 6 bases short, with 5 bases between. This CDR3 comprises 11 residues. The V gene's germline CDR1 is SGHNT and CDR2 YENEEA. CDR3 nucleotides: TGTGCCAGCAGCTTAAATGGCGAGCAGTACTTC. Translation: CASSLNGEQYF.

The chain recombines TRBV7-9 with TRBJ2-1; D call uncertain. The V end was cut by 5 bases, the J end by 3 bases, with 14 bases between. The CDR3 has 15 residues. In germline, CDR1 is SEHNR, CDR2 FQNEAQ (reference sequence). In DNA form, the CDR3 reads TGTGCCAGCAGCGAAGTACCGGACGTCTACAATGAGCAGTTCTTC. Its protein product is CASSEVPDVYNEQFF.

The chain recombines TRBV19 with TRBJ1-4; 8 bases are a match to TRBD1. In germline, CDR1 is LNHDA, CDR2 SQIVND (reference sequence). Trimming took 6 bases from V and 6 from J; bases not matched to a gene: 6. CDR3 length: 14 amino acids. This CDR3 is CASRKDRGHEKLFF. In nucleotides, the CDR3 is TGTGCCAGTAGGAAAGACAGGGGCCATGAAAAACTGTTTTTT.

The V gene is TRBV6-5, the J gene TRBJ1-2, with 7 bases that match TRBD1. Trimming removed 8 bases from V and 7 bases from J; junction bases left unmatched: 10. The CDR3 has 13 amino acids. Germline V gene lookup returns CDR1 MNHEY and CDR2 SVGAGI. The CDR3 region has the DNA TGTGCCAGCCTGTCAGGGGGAAAGAGTGGCTACACCTTC. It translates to CASLSGGKSGYTF.

The CDR3 sequence: CASAPGASSYEQYF. For the CDR3, the DNA is TGCGCCAGCGCTCCCGGGGCGAGCTCCTACGAGCAGTACTTC. V is TRBV5-1 and J is TRBJ2-7; D might be TRBD1 or TRBD2, each matching 5 bases. Per the germline V gene, CDR1 is SGHRS and CDR2 is YFSETQ. CDR3 length: 14 amino acids. Deletions cut 7 bases from V and 0 bases from J, with 14 bases between.

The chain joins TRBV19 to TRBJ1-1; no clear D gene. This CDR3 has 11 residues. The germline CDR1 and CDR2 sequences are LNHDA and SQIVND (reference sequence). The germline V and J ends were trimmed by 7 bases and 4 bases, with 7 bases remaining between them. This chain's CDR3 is CASKGFTEAFF. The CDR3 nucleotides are TGTGCCAGTAAGGGATTCACTGAAGCTTTCTTT.

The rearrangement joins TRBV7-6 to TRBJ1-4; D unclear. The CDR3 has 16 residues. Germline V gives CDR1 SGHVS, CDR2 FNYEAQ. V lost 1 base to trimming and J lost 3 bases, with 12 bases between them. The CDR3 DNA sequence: TGTGCCAGCAGCTTAGGGAGAGGGCGTGCTAATGAAAAACTGTTTTTT. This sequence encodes CASSLGRGRANEKLFF.

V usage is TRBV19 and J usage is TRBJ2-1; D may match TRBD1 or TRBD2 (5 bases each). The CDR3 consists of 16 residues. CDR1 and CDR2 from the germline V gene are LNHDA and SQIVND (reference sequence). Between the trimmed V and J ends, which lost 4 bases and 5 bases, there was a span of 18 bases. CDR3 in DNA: TGTGCCAGTAGTAGATCGACTACCTCGGGACACAATGAGCAGTTCTTC. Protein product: CASSRSTTSGHNEQFF.